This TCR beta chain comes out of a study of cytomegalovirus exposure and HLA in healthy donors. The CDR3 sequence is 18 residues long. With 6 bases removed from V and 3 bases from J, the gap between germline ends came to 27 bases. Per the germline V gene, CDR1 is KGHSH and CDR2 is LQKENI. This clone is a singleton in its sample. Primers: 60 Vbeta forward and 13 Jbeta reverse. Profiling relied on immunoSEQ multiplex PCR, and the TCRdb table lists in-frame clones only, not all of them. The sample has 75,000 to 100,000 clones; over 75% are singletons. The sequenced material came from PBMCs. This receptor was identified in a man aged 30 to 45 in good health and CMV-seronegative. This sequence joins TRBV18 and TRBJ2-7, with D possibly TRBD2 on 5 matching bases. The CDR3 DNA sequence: TGTGCCAGCTCCGCCCCTCACCAATTGCCCGTTGGGAGCTACGAGCAGTACTTC. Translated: CASSAPHQLPVGSYEQYF.